A single sample gave rise to the 31 T cell receptor beta chains below, sequenced in a study of blood T cells in healthy people across ages. Primers used in a second PCR of about 7 to 11 cycles were a sample-barcoded 5' primer and a J-beta primer mix. TCRdb processed the 5' RACE reads anew with MiXCR; each CDR3 protein has one entry. The sample includes more than 900,000 distinct CDR3 sequences, 25% to 30% of them seen just once. These data also formed part of another study, on T cells of mothers and their children.

Sequencing was carried out using blood. The source of these receptors is a woman in her forties in good health.

This clonotype came up a few times. This rearrangement joins TRBV20-1 to TRBJ1-2; maybe TRBD1 (6 bases). Per the germline V gene, CDR1 is DFQATT and CDR2 is SNEGSKA (reference sequence). With 0 bases removed from V and 2 bases from J, the gap between germline ends came to 10 bases. The CDR3 is 14 amino acids. In DNA, the CDR3 is TGCAGTGCTAGAGATCGGAGGGGGAACTATGGCTACACCTTC. This translates into CSARDRRGNYGYTF.

This sequence joins TRBV20-1 and TRBJ2-3, with D perhaps matching TRBD2 (6 bases). CDR3 length: 15 residues. Germline assignment: CDR1 DFQATT and CDR2 SNEGSKA (reference sequence). V gave up 7 bases and J gave up 2 bases, with 19 bases separating them. The CDR3 DNA reads TGCAGTGGGGTAGATGGGGCGGGGATCACAGATACGCAGTATTTT. Translation: CSGVDGAGITDTQYF.

This clonotype was detected many times. The rearrangement joins TRBV27 to TRBJ1-2, with TRBD1 matching 7 bases. This CDR3 spans 14 amino acids. The V and J ends lost 6 bases and 3 bases, in that order; junction bases with no gene match: 7. Germline V lookup: CDR1 MNHEY, CDR2 SMNVEV (reference sequence). For the CDR3, the DNA is TGTGCCAGCAGCCGTGGACAGGAATACTATGGCTACACCTTC. It specifies CASSRGQEYYGYTF.

The chain joins TRBV9 to TRBJ2-7, with 12 bases fitting TRBD2. Germline CDR1 reads SGDLS; CDR2 reads YYNGEE. The V gene end was trimmed by 4 bases and the J gene end by 0 bases; junction bases not matched to a gene: 11. This CDR3 has 18 amino acids. The CDR3 sequence: CASSPRRTSGASSYEQYF. The CDR3 DNA sequence: TGTGCCAGCAGCCCCCGGCGGACTAGCGGGGCGAGCTCCTACGAGCAGTACTTC. Full variable domain (missing parts from reference TRBV9 and TRBJ2-7): DSGVTQTPKHLITATGQRVTLRCSPRSGDLSVYWYQQSLDQGLQFLIQYYNGEERAKGNILERFSAQQFPDLHSELNLSSLELGDSALYFCASSPRRTSGASSYEQYFGPGTRLTVT.

The J gene is TRBJ1-2, the V gene TRBV30; no reliable D call. V gave up 2 bases and J gave up 4 bases, with 14 bases separating them. This CDR3 contains 14 residues. CDR1 and CDR2 (germline): GTSNPN, SVGIG (reference sequence). CDR3 DNA sequence: TGTGCCTGGAGTAAGAAGGGAGGGAGCTATGGCTACACCTTC. Translation gives CAWSKKGGSYGYTF.

This clonotype was recorded once. A much bigger clone sits one base away, suggesting this may be a read error. The rearrangement joins TRBV6-6 to TRBJ1-2, with no clear D. The CDR3 sequence is 13 residues long. Germline values: CDR1 MNHNY, CDR2 SVGAGI (reference sequence). The CDR3 loop reads CASNYSNRFYYTF. The CDR3 DNA reads TGTGCCAGCAATTACTCGAACAGATTCTACTACACCTTC.

This clonotype was seen only a few times. The chain employs TRBV4-3 and TRBJ2-1; D remains unclear. CDR1 and CDR2 from the germline V gene are LGHNA and YSLEER. Trimming removed 5 bases from V and 4 bases from J, with 9 bases in between. The CDR3 contains 13 residues. The CDR3 nucleotides read TGCGCCAGCAGCGAGTCCGGGTACAATGAGCAGTTCTTC. Protein: CASSESGYNEQFF.

The chain is built from TRBV14 and TRBJ2-7; D not certain. V was clipped by 0 bases and J by 4 bases, with 4 bases between them. Germline CDR1 SGHDN, CDR2 FVKESK. The CDR3 is 12 amino acids. CDR3 amino acids: CASSQDKYEQYF. CDR3 DNA sequence: TGTGCCAGCAGCCAAGATAAGTACGAGCAGTACTTC. Full variable domain (missing parts from reference TRBV14 and TRBJ2-7): EAGVTQFPSHSVIEKGQTVTLRCDPISGHDNLYWYRRVMGKEIKFLLHFVKESKQDESGMPNNRFLAERTGGTYSTLKVQPAELEDSGVYFCASSQDKYEQYFGPGTRLTVT.

This chain joins TRBV28 and TRBJ1-2, with a weak D call TRBD1 (5 bases). CDR1 MDHEN and CDR2 SYDVKM come from the germline V gene. V was shortened by 7 bases and J by 7 bases, with 16 bases between the two germline ends. The CDR3 is made up of 13 amino acids. Here the CDR3 reads CASKGPHQRGYTF. The CDR3 DNA is TGTGCCAGCAAGGGACCGCACCAGCGTGGCTACACCTTC.

About this clonotype: The junction and the germline gene differ at one end; a read error may be behind it. The rearrangement uses TRBV7-2 and TRBJ2-1; D call uncertain. This CDR3 has 13 amino acids. CDR1 SGHTA and CDR2 FQGNSA come from the germline V gene. CDR3 DNA sequence: TGTGTCAGCAGCTTAGCTGCGTCTTCTAAGCAGTTCTTC. Its protein is CVSSLAASSKQFF.

CDR3 amino acids: CASSLAGTGRLREQYF. The CDR3 DNA reads as TGTGCCAGCAGCTTAGCGGGAACAGGACGGCTACGAGAGCAGTACTTC. This rearrangement joins TRBV7-9 to TRBJ2-7; possible D gene TRBD1, 5 bases. This CDR3 is 16 amino acids long. CDR1 and CDR2 (germline): SEHNR, FQNEAQ (reference sequence). V shed 0 bases and J shed 7 bases, with 19 bases lying between them.

V gene TRBV6-2 or TRBV6-3 combines with J gene TRBJ1-1, with TRBD1 matching 9 bases. J was trimmed by 3 bases and V by 4 bases; bases with no gene match: 6. The CDR3 extends over 15 amino acids. Germline values: CDR1 MNHEY, CDR2 SVGEGT. This CDR3 is CASSSGQGRHTEAFF. The CDR3 coding sequence is TGTGCCAGCAGTTCGGGACAGGGACGCCACACTGAAGCTTTCTTT.

There are many counts of this clonotype. The chain employs TRBV5-1 and TRBJ2-1; 12 bases align to TRBD2. V lost 0 bases, J lost 7 bases, and 5 bases stayed unmatched. This CDR3 is built from 16 residues. From germline, CDR1 is SGHRS and CDR2 YFSETQ. The CDR3 coding sequence is TGCGCCAGCAGCTTGGGGGGACTAGCGGGCGCGAATGAGCAGTTCTTC. Translated: CASSLGGLAGANEQFF.

This clonotype was detected many times. V usage is TRBV20-1 and J usage is TRBJ2-1, with 9 bases that match TRBD2. CDR1 is DFQATT, CDR2 SNEGSKA, per germline (reference sequence). Trimming removed 1 base from V and 12 bases from J; junction bases left unmatched: 10. The CDR3 covers 14 residues. The CDR3 protein is CSARVGGGAGAQFF. The CDR3 DNA reads TGCAGTGCTAGAGTGGGCGGGGGGGCAGGAGCGCAGTTCTTC.

This clonotype has just a few counts. The rearrangement uses TRBV7-6 and TRBJ2-2; D gene unclear. Trimming took 1 base from V and 3 from J, leaving 6 bases between them. This CDR3 spans 14 amino acids. CDR1 is SGHVS and CDR2 is FNYEAQ in the germline V gene. CDR3 bases: TGTGCCAGCAGCTTAGGACTGCACACCGGGGAGCTGTTTTTT. This gives the protein CASSLGLHTGELFF. Together with reference TRBV7-6 and TRBJ2-2, the CDR3 gives the full variable domain: GAGVSQSPRYKVTKRGQDVALRCDPISGHVSLYWYRQALGQGPEFLTYFNYEAQQDKSGLPNDRFSAERPEGSISTLTIQRTEQRDSAMYRCASSLGLHTGELFFGEGSRLTVL.

V is TRBV5-1 and J is TRBJ2-5; 7 positions match TRBD1. This CDR3 has 14 amino acids. After removal of 1 base from V and 4 bases from J, the junction contained 4 bases not matched to a gene. Germline V gene data show CDR1 as SGHRS and CDR2 as YFSETQ. This CDR3 is CASSLISGGETQYF. The DNA for the CDR3 is TGCGCCAGCAGCTTGATCTCAGGGGGAGAGACCCAGTACTTC.

The rearrangement links TRBV6-6 to TRBJ1-4; TRBD1 matches 7 bases. Germline V CDR1 and CDR2: MNHNY, SVGAGI (reference sequence). Unmatched junction bases numbered 7, after V lost 2 bases and J lost 4 bases. The CDR3 runs 16 residues. The CDR3 nucleotides are TGTGCCAGCAGTTACACTACAGGGGACGTTAATGAAAAACTGTTTTTT. It is translated as CASSYTTGDVNEKLFF.

The chain employs TRBV20-1 and TRBJ2-7; D may be TRBD2 (6 bases). The germline CDR1 and CDR2 sequences are DFQATT and SNEGSKA (reference sequence). This CDR3 comprises 13 residues. V lost 6 bases and J 4 bases, leaving 16 bases between the germline ends. The CDR3 region is CSASSSGGYEQYF. The CDR3 nucleotides are TGCAGTGCGTCTTCTAGTGGAGGGTACGAGCAGTACTTC.

This clonotype was counted once. The V gene is TRBV7-2, the J gene TRBJ2-7; either TRBD1 or TRBD2 may supply D (5 bases each). V dropped 5 bases and J dropped 10 bases, with 15 bases sitting between them. The CDR3 length is 12 residues. Germline CDR1 is SGHTA and CDR2 is FQGNSA. In DNA form, the CDR3 reads TGTGCCAGCAGCCGAGGGACGATGGCCCAGTACTTC. This sequence encodes CASSRGTMAQYF. The full variable domain, rest sourced from reference TRBV7-2 and TRBJ2-7, is GAGVSQSPSNKVTEKGKDVELRCDPISGHTALYWYRQSLGQGLEFLIYFQGNSAPDKSGLPSDRFSAERTGGSVSTLTIQRTQQEDSAVYLCASSRGTMAQYFGPGTRLTVT.

This clonotype showed up just a few times. The rearrangement uses TRBV29-1 and TRBJ1-1; D uncertain. The CDR3 consists of 13 residues. V was trimmed by 7 bases and J by 1 base, leaving 13 bases between them. Germline CDR1 reads SQVTM; CDR2 reads ANQGSEA. The CDR3: CSGVPDWNTEAFF. The CDR3 DNA follows: TGCAGCGGTGTCCCAGATTGGAACACTGAAGCTTTCTTT. The complete variable domain, with remaining parts taken from reference TRBV29-1 and TRBJ1-1, reads SAVISQKPSRDICQRGTSLTIQCQVDSQVTMMFWYRQQPGQSLTLIATANQGSEATYESGFVIDKFPISRPNLTFSTLTVSNMSPEDSSIYLCSGVPDWNTEAFFGQGTRLTVV.

This chain links TRBV28 with TRBJ2-1; 10 positions match TRBD1. Trimming cost V 5 bases and J 2 bases; bases outside gene matches: 12. Germline CDR1 and CDR2: MDHEN and SYDVKM. The CDR3 runs 18 residues. The CDR3 nucleotides are TGTGCCAGCAGTAGCCGGGACAGGGGCCACGACCCCTACAATGAGCAGTTCTTC. Translating gives CASSSRDRGHDPYNEQFF.

The sample holds many counts of this clonotype. The V call is TRBV29-1, the J call TRBJ2-1; TRBD1 or TRBD2 may be the D gene (5 bases each). CDR3 length equals 12 residues. Trimming cost V 5 bases and J 7 bases, with 12 bases left between them. The V gene's germline CDR1 is SQVTM and CDR2 ANQGSEA. The CDR3 region is CSVRDQYNEQFF. The CDR3 DNA is TGCAGCGTTCGGGACCAGTATAATGAGCAGTTCTTC.

Points on this clonotype: The junction shows a germline mismatch at one end, possibly a read error. The chain uses TRBV11-2 and TRBJ1-1, with TRBD1 as a possible D gene (6 bases). From germline, CDR1 is SGHAT and CDR2 FQNNGV. The CDR3 totals 15 residues. The CDR3 reads CASGLGQTRWTEAFF. The CDR3 DNA follows: TGTGCCAGCGGCTTAGGACAGACAAGATGGACCGAAGCTTTCTTT.

V gene TRBV25-1 combines with J gene TRBJ1-2; D is unresolved. Germline CDR1 and CDR2: MGHDK and SYGVNS. The germline V and J ends were trimmed by 2 bases and 10 bases, with 8 bases remaining between them. This CDR3 region has 11 residues. Written as DNA, the CDR3 is TGTGCCAGCAGTGAACGACACCACTACACCTTC. Encoded protein: CASSERHHYTF.

A note on this clonotype: A read error may be the cause here, since a much bigger clone is one base away. The V call is TRBV20-1, the J call TRBJ2-7; D gene ambiguous. Trimming left V 7 bases short and J 7 bases short, with 20 bases between. Germline CDR1 DFQATT, CDR2 SNEGSKA (reference sequence). CDR3 length: 13 residues. In DNA, the CDR3 is TGCAGTGTTATCGAGACCGTTGGGATAGAGCAGTACTTC. Residues: CSVIETVGIEQYF.

The count of this clonotype is one. CDR3 amino acids: CSASRVSFADEQFF. Written as DNA, the CDR3 is TGCAGTGCTAGCCGGGTCTCCTTTGCGGATGAGCAGTTCTTC. The V gene is TRBV20-1, the J gene TRBJ2-1; D is unclear. The CDR3 consists of 14 residues. Germline CDR1 reads DFQATT; CDR2 reads SNEGSKA (reference sequence). Deletions cut 3 bases from V and 8 bases from J, with 17 bases between.

This clonotype appeared a few times. V gene TRBV6-1 combines with J gene TRBJ1-5; D gene unclear. Germline V gene lookup returns CDR1 MNHNS and CDR2 SASEGT. The CDR3 has 14 amino acids. Trimming pared 3 bases from V and 1 base from J, leaving 7 bases between. CDR3 DNA sequence: TGTGCCAGCAGTGATTTTGGAAGCAATCAGCCCCAGCATTTT. Its translation: CASSDFGSNQPQHF.

This CDR3 is CASSQPGMQETQYF. CDR3 coding DNA: TGCGCCAGCAGCCAACCCGGGATGCAAGAGACCCAGTACTTC. The chain recombines TRBV4-1 with TRBJ2-5; D may be TRBD2 (5 bases). The V end lost 2 bases, the J end lost 2 bases, and 9 bases lay between the germline ends. Per the germline V gene, CDR1 is MGHRA and CDR2 is YSYEKL. The CDR3 covers 14 residues.

This clonotype has a handful of counts. The chain is built from TRBV5-1 and TRBJ2-5; perhaps TRBD2 as D (5 bases). The V and J ends lost 0 bases and 3 bases respectively, with 9 bases between them. There are 14 residues in the CDR3. In germline, CDR1 is SGHRS, CDR2 YFSETQ. CDR3 in amino acids: CASSLEVREETQYF. The CDR3 coding sequence is TGCGCCAGCAGCTTGGAGGTGCGGGAAGAGACCCAGTACTTC.

To note about this clonotype: One end of the junction does not line up with germline, which may come from a read error. V gene TRBV20-1 combines with J gene TRBJ2-1; TRBD1 might be the D (5 bases). The CDR3 sequence is 13 residues long. Germline V gene lookup returns CDR1 DFQATT and CDR2 SNEGSKA (reference sequence). The CDR3 is CSAQVLKRNKQFF. The CDR3 DNA sequence: TGCAGTGCACAGGTTCTAAAACGCAATAAGCAGTTCTTC.

This clonotype showed up many times. The V and J genes are TRBV6-5 and TRBJ2-7, with a weak D call TRBD1 (5 bases). Trimming pared 7 bases from V and 2 bases from J, leaving 12 bases between. The CDR3 runs 13 residues. Germline V gives CDR1 MNHEY, CDR2 SVGAGI. The CDR3 sequence is CASTHRQTYEQYF. The CDR3 nucleotides read TGTGCCAGCACCCATCGACAGACCTACGAGCAGTACTTC.